Following are 14 T cell receptor beta chains from one sample sequenced in a study of T cells in women clearing cervical HPV infection listed by TCRdb under 2018. Preparation of the library involved the immunoSEQ multiplex PCR assay. TCRdb carries this immuneACCESS record with in-frame sequences only. Its versions omit some clonotypes, under half of them owing to an unresolved V gene in the studies checked, with the rest unexplained. The table held for this sample gives 22,000 or so clones. Of the sample, 7.5% to 10% falls within the top ten clones. The sample comprised blood buffy coat. The receptors were sampled from a woman aged 18 to 69 with a cervical HPV16 infection that either progressed to CIN3+ or cleared (not recorded which).

CDR3 DNA (partial): TGCAGCGTTGGGGGGCTAACTAATGAAAAA. It is translated as CSVGGLTNEK. The CDR3 reads in full as CSVGGLTNEKLFF. The chain employs TRBV29-1 and TRBJ1-4; tentatively, D is TRBD1 (6 bases). The read is 3 residues too short to cover the CDR3 end, so that end is filled in from the germline J gene. V gave up 4 bases and J gave up 1 base, with 7 bases separating them. This CDR3 has 13 residues. Germline CDR1 and CDR2: SQVTM and ANQGSEA.

On this clone: The CDR3 end falls 3 residues outside the read, so it is completed with the germline J gene. This sequence joins TRBV19 and TRBJ1-1; D is undetermined. Germline V gene sequence: CDR1 LNHDA, CDR2 SQIVND (reference sequence). The V end was cut by 4 bases, the J end by 4 bases, with 16 bases between. The CDR3 spans 15 residues. The CDR3 sequence: CASSTQEAAGTEAFF. Incomplete CDR3 DNA: TGTGCCAGTAGTACTCAGGAGGCGGCGGGCACTGAA.

Worth noting for this clone: The read ends 3 residues before the CDR3 terminus; that terminus is restored from the germline J gene. This sequence joins TRBV29-1 and TRBJ1-2; 9 bases map to TRBD1. CDR3 size: 15 residues. The V gene's germline CDR1 is SQVTM and CDR2 ANQGSEA. The CDR3 protein is CSVVGYTGGAIGYTF. CDR3 bases read: TGCAGCGTTGTGGGATATACAGGGGGCGCTATCGGC.

Partial CDR3 DNA: TGCAGTGCTAACAGGGATAGTAACACTGAA. Its protein product is CSANRDSNTE. The whole CDR3 reads CSANRDSNTEAFF. The J gene is TRBJ1-1, the V gene TRBV20-1, with D possibly TRBD1 on 6 matching bases. The read halts 3 residues ahead of the CDR3 end, with the missing end drawn from the germline J gene. Germline CDR1 DFQATT, CDR2 SNEGSKA (reference sequence). The V and J ends lost 4 bases and 2 bases respectively, with 11 bases between them. The CDR3 spans 13 residues.

On this clone itself: The read is 3 residues too short to cover the CDR3 end, so that end is filled in from the germline J gene. The V and J genes are TRBV19 and TRBJ2-1, with TRBD2 as a possible D gene (6 bases). Germline V gene sequence: CDR1 LNHDA, CDR2 SQIVND (reference sequence). This CDR3 contains 13 residues. V lost 3 bases and J 8 bases, leaving 11 bases between the germline ends. The CDR3 loop is CASSIQEGDEQFF. The part of the CDR3 DNA that was read is TGTGCCAGTAGTATCCAGGAGGGCGATGAG.

A note on this clone: The read is 3 residues too short to cover the CDR3 end, so that end is filled in from the germline J gene. The V call is TRBV7-9, the J call TRBJ1-5; D uncertain. The V gene lost 3 bases and the J gene lost 0 bases, with 6 bases spanning the gap. This CDR3 is built from 14 residues. Germline CDR1 SEHNR, CDR2 FQNEAQ (reference sequence). The part of the CDR3 DNA that was read is TGTGCCAGCAGCTTCAGTACTAGCAATCAGCCC. This translates into CASSFSTSNQP. The whole CDR3 is CASSFSTSNQPQHF.

In regard to this clone: The read terminates 3 residues ahead of where the CDR3 ends, so the germline J gene completes it. The chain recombines TRBV7-2 with TRBJ1-6; D unresolved. The CDR3 has 15 residues. V shed 1 base and J shed 5 bases, with 9 bases lying between them. In germline, CDR1 is SGHTA, CDR2 FQGNSA. CDR3 DNA (partial): TGTGCCAGCAGCTTAGTAGGGCAGAATAATTCACCC. The encoded protein is CASSLVGQNNSP. The complete CDR3 sequence is CASSLVGQNNSPLHF.

Remarks on this clone: Coverage ceases 3 residues before the CDR3 finishes, and the germline J gene fills in the end. This chain joins TRBV7-9 and TRBJ1-2, with 8 bases matching TRBD1. The CDR3 consists of 14 residues. Germline-derived CDR1 and CDR2 are SEHNR and FQNEAQ (reference sequence). CDR3 protein: CASSLEGQAQGYTF. The part of the CDR3 DNA that was read is TGTGCCAGCAGCCTTGAGGGACAGGCTCAAGGC.

Concerning this clone itself: Read coverage stops 3 residues before the CDR3 terminus; the germline J gene supplies the remainder. The chain combines TRBV7-8 with TRBJ1-5; a possible D gene is TRBD1 (5 bases). There are 16 residues in the CDR3. The V gene's germline CDR1 is SGHVS and CDR2 FQNEAQ. V lost 1 base, J lost 0 bases, and 10 bases lay in between. The CDR3: CASSLVRTNSNQPQHF. The part of the CDR3 DNA that was read is TGTGCCAGCAGCTTAGTCCGGACAAATAGCAATCAGCCC.

The part of the CDR3 DNA that was read is TGCAGCGTTGAAGGACAGGGTATGTACGAG. Translation gives CSVEGQGMYE. The entire CDR3 reads CSVEGQGMYEQYF. The chain links TRBV29-1 to TRBJ2-7; 7 nucleotides agree with TRBD1. The read gets to within 3 residues of the CDR3 end, and the germline J gene fills in the rest. The CDR3 totals 13 residues. V shed 1 base and J 4 bases; nucleotides not matched to a gene: 4. The germline V gene encodes CDR1 SQVTM and CDR2 ANQGSEA.

A word on this clone: The CDR3 goes on 3 residues after the read ends, and that part is filled in from the germline J gene. The gene calls are TRBV2 and TRBJ1-6; D not certain. V gave up 3 bases and J gave up 10 bases, with 13 bases separating them. This CDR3 contains 14 residues. Germline V lookup: CDR1 SNHLY, CDR2 FYNNEI. The covered CDR3 bases are TGTGCCAGCAGTGATGAGGGCAAGAGGTCACCC. This gives the protein CASSDEGKRSP. The whole CDR3 protein reads CASSDEGKRSPLHF.

In the case of this clone: From the germline J gene comes the end of the CDR3, since the read stops 3 residues before it. The rearrangement uses TRBV5-1 and TRBJ1-4; D not certain. V was pared by 0 bases and J by 4 bases, with 7 bases between. Germline values: CDR1 SGHRS, CDR2 YFSETQ. There are 14 residues in the CDR3. The CDR3 region is CASSLAGYNEKLFF. Partial CDR3 DNA: TGCGCCAGCAGCTTGGCCGGGTATAATGAAAAA.

For this clone: The CDR3 end lies 3 residues beyond the end of the read and is filled in from the germline J gene. The chain uses TRBV5-6 and TRBJ2-7; possibly TRBD2 for D (5 bases). The V end lost 5 bases, the J end lost 1 base, and 13 bases lay between the germline ends. This CDR3 has 14 amino acids. Germline V CDR1 and CDR2: SGHDT, YYEEEE. This CDR3 is CASSSSGWSYEQYF. The sequenced part of the CDR3 DNA is TGTGCCAGCAGTTCCAGCGGTTGGTCCTACGAG.

The CDR3 DNA, read in part, is TGTGCCTGGACTCCGGGATGGAAGAGGGGTGGTGGC. It is translated as CAWTPGWKRGGG. In full, the CDR3 is CAWTPGWKRGGGYTF. The chain employs TRBV30 and TRBJ1-2; possibly TRBD1 for D (5 bases). The sequence runs out 3 residues before the end of the CDR3; the remainder is reconstructed from the germline J gene. CDR1 is GTSNPN, CDR2 SVGIG, per germline (reference sequence). The CDR3 extends over 15 amino acids. V lost 4 bases to trimming and J lost 7 bases, with 22 bases between them.